One sample yielded the 6 T cell receptor beta chains listed below, sequenced in a study of cytomegalovirus exposure and HLA in healthy donors. The PCR made use of 60 Vbeta and 13 Jbeta primers. Assay used: immunoSEQ multiplex PCR; TCRdb lists only in-frame clones, some missing. The table lists about 81,000 clones, 80% to 90% of them singletons. Sequencing was performed on PBMCs. These TCRs come from a man aged 18 to 35 in good health and CMV-seronegative.

The rearrangement uses TRBV27 and TRBJ2-3; the D gene is possibly TRBD1 (6 bases). The CDR3 runs 16 residues. Between the trimmed V and J ends, which lost 6 bases and 2 bases, there was a span of 18 bases. Germline V gives CDR1 MNHEY, CDR2 SMNVEV (reference sequence). This CDR3 is CASRHRDILNTDTQYF. DNA of the CDR3: TGTGCCAGCAGACACCGGGACATTCTGAACACAGATACGCAGTATTTT.

The chain uses TRBV18 and TRBJ2-1; TRBD1 matches 10 bases. The CDR3 extends over 17 amino acids. Germline-derived CDR1 and CDR2 are KGHSH and LQKENI. J was trimmed by 4 bases and V by 5 bases; bases with no gene match: 11. The CDR3 loop reads CASSRTPGTGAYNEQFF. In DNA, the CDR3 is TGTGCCAGCTCAAGAACGCCCGGGACAGGGGCTTACAATGAGCAGTTCTTC.

The chain uses TRBV7-6 and TRBJ2-5; 8 nucleotides match TRBD2. CDR1 SGHVS and CDR2 FNYEAQ come from the germline V gene. The V segment lost 4 bases and the J segment 4 bases; nucleotides outside the gene matches: 2. CDR3 length: 13 residues. CDR3 nucleotides: TGTGCCAGCAGCTCGAGCGGGAGAGAGACCCAGTACTTC. Translating gives CASSSSGRETQYF.

This rearrangement joins TRBV5-6 to TRBJ2-1, with 9 bases aligning to TRBD2. This CDR3 has 15 residues. Germline-derived CDR1 and CDR2 are SGHDT and YYEEEE. Germline trimming cut 0 bases from V and 8 bases from J; bases unmatched to any gene: 6. The CDR3 DNA sequence: TGTGCCAGCAGCTTGGCCGGGATAGCGGGAGATGAGCAGTTCTTC. This sequence encodes CASSLAGIAGDEQFF.

The chain couples TRBV27 to TRBJ2-1; D is perhaps TRBD2 (5 bases). The V gene lost 7 bases and the J gene lost 0 bases, with 16 bases spanning the gap. CDR3 length: 16 residues. Germline CDR1 is MNHEY and CDR2 is SMNVEV (reference sequence). The CDR3 DNA reads TGTGCCAGCAACCGCCGGGCGGGCAGCTCCTACAATGAGCAGTTCTTC. Translated: CASNRRAGSSYNEQFF.

This clone occurred a few times. The chain couples TRBV4-1 to TRBJ2-7; 9 bases agree with TRBD1. V was clipped by 4 bases and J by 4 bases; unmatched bases: 11. CDR1 is MGHRA, CDR2 YSYEKL, per germline. The CDR3 contains 16 residues. CDR3 loop: CASSLDPGQGLYEQYF. CDR3 coding DNA: TGCGCCAGCAGCCTGGACCCGGGACAGGGTTTATACGAGCAGTACTTC.